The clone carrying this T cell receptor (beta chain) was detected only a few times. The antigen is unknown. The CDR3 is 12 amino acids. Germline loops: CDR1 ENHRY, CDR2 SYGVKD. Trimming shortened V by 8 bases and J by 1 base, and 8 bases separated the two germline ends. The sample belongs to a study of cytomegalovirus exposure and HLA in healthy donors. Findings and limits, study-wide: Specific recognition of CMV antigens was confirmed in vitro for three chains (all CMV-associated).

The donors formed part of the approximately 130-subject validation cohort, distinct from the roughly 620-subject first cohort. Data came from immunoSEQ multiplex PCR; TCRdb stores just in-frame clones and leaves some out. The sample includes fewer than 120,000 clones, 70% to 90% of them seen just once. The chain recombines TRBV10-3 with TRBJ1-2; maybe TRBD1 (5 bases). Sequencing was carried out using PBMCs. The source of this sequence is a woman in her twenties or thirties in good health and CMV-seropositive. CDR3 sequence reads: CAIEDSNYGYTF. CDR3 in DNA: TGTGCCATCGAAGACAGTAACTATGGCTACACCTTC.